What follows are 2 T cell receptor beta chains derived from one specimen sequenced in a study of shared clonotypes between healthy human individuals. Sequencing used immunoSEQ multiplex PCR; TCRdb keeps in-frame clones, though not all of them. The sample lists just over 2,000,000 clones, about 95% occurring once. Sequencing was performed on naive CD4+ T cells sorted from blood. The sample's subset: CD45RA+ positively selected. The receptors were gathered from a man younger than 30 in good health.

The rearrangement uses TRBV4-1 and TRBJ1-5; 8 bases agree with TRBD1. Germline-derived CDR1 and CDR2 are MGHRA and YSYEKL. The V gene end was trimmed by 4 bases and the J gene end by 3 bases; junction bases not matched to a gene: 14. The CDR3 contains 18 residues. DNA for the CDR3: TGCGCCAGCAGCCCCAGCCAGACCCTGGACAGGGCCAATCAGCCCCAGCATTTT. The encoded protein is CASSPSQTLDRANQPQHF.

This chain connects TRBV18 to TRBJ2-5; TRBD1 is a possible D gene (5 bases). V dropped 1 base and J dropped 1 base, with 10 bases sitting between them. This CDR3 contains 15 residues. CDR1 is KGHSH and CDR2 is LQKENI in the germline V gene. CDR3 in amino acids: CASSPLQGSQETQYF. CDR3 nucleotides: TGTGCCAGCTCACCACTCCAGGGTAGCCAAGAGACCCAGTACTTC.